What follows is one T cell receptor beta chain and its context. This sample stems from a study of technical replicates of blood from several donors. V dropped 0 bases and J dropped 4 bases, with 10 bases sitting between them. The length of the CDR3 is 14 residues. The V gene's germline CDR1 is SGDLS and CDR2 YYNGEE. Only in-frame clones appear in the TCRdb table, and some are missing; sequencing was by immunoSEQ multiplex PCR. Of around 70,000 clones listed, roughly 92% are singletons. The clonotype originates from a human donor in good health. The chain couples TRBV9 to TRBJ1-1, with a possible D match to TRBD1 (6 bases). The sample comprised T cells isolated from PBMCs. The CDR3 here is CASSVEGHPTEAFF. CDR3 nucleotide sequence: TGTGCCAGCAGCGTAGAGGGACACCCCACTGAAGCTTTCTTT.